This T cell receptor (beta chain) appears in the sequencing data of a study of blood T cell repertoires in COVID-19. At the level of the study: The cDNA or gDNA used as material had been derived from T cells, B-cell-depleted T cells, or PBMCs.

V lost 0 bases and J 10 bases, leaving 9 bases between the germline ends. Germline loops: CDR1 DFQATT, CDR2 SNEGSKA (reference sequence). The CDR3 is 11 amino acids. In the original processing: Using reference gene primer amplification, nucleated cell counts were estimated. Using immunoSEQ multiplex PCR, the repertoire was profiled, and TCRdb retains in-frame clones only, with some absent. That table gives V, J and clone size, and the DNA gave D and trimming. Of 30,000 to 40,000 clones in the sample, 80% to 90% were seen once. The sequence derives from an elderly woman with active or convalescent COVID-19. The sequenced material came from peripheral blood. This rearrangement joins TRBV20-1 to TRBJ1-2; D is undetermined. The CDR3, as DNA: TGCAGTGCTAGAGATATTAGAAACTACACCTTC. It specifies CSARDIRNYTF.